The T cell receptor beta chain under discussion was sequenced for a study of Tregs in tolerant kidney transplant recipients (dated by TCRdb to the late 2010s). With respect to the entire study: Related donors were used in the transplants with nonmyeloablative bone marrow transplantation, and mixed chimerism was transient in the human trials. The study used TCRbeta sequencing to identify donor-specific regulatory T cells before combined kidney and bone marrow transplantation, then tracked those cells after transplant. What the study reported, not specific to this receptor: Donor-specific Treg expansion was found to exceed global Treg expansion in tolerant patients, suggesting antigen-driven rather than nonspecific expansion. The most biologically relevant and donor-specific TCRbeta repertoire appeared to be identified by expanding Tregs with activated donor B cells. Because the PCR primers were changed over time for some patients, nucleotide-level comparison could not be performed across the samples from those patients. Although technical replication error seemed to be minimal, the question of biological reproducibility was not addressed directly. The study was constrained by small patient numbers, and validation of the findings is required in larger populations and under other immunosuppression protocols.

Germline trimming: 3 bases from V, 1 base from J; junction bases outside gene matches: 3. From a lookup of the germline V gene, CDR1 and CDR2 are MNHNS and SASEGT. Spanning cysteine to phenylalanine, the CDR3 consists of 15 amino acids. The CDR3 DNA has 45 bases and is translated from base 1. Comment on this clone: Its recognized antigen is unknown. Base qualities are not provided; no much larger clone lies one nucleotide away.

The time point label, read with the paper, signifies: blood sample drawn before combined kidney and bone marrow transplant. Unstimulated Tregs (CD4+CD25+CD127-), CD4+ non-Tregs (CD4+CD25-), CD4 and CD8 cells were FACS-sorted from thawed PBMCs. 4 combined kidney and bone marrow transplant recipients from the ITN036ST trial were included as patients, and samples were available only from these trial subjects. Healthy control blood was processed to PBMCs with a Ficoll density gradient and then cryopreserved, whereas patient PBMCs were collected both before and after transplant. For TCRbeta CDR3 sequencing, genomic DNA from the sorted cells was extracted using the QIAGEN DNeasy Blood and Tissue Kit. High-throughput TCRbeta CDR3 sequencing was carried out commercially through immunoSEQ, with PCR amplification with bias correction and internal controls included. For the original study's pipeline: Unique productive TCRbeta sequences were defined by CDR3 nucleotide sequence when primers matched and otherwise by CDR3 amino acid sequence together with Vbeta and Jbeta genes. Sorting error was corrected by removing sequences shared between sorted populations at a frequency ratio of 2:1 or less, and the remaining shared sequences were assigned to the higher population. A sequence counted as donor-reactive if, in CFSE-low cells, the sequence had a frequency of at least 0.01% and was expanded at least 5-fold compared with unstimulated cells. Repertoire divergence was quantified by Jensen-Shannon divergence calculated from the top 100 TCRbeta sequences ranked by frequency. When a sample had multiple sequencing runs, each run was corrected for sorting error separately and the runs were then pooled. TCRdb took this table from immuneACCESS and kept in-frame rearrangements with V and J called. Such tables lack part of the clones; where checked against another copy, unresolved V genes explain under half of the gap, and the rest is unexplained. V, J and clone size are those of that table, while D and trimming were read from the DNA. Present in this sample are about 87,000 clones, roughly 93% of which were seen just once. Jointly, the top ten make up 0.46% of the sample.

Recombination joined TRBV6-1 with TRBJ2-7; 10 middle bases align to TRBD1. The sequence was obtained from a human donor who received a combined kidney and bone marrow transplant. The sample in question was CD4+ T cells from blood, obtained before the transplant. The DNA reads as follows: TGTGCCAGCAGTGACCGGGACAGGGGATCCTACGAGCAGTACTTC. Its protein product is CASSDRDRGSYEQYF.